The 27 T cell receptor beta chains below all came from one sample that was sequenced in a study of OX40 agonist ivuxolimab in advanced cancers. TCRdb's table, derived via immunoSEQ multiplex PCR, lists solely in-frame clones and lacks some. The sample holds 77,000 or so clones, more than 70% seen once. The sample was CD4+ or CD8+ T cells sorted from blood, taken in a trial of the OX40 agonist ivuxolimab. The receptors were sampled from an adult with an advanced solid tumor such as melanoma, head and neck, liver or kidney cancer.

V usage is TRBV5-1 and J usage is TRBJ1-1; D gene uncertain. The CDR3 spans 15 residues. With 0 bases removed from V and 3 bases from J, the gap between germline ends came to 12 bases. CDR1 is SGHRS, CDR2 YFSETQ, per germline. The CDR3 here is CASSLAGQDHTEAFF. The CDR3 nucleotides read TGCGCCAGCAGCTTGGCGGGCCAAGACCACACTGAAGCTTTCTTT. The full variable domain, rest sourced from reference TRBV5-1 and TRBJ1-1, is KAGVTQTPRYLIKTRGQQVTLSCSPISGHRSVSWYQQTPGQGLQFLFEYFSETQRNKGNFPGRFSGRQFSNSRSEMNVSTLELGDSALYLCASSLAGQDHTEAFFGQGTRLTVV.

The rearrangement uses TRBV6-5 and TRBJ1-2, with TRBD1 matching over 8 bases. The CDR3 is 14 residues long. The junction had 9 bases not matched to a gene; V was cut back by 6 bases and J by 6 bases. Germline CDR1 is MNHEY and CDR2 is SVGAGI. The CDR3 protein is CASRGTGGEHGYTF. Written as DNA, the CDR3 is TGTGCCAGCAGGGGGACAGGAGGCGAGCATGGCTACACCTTC.

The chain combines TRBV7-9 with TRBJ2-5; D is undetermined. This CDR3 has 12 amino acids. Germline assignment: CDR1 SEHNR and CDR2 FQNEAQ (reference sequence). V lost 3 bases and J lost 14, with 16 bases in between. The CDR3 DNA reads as TGTGCCAGCAGCTTGTCAGCCCCCCGTTTTTACTTC. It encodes CASSLSAPRFYF.

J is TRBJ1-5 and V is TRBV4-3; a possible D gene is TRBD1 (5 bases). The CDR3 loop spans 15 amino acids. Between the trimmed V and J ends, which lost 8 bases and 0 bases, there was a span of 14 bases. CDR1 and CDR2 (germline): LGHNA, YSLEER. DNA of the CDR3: TGCGCCAGCGGGGGTGGGGAGGATAGCAATCAGCCCCAGCATTTT. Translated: CASGGGEDSNQPQHF.

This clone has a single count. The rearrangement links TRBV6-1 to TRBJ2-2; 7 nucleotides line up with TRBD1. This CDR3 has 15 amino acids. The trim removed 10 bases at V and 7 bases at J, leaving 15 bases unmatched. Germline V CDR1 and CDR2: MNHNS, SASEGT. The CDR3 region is CATTGQRGRFGELFF. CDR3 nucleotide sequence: TGTGCCACCACCGGCCAAAGGGGGCGGTTCGGGGAGCTGTTTTTT.

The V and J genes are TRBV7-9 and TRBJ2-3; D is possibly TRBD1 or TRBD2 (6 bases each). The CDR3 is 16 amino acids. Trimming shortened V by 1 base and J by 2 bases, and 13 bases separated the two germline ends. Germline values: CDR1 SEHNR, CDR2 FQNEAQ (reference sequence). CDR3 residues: CASSLGQGRITDTQYF. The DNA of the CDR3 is TGTGCCAGCAGCTTAGGCCAGGGGAGGATCACAGATACGCAGTATTTT.

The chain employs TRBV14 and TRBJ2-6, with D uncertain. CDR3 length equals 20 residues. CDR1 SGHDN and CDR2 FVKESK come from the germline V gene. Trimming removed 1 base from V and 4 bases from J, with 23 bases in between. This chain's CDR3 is CASSQGFPRGALRGANVLTF. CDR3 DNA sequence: TGTGCCAGCAGCCAAGGGTTCCCGCGAGGCGCCCTCCGCGGGGCCAACGTCCTGACTTTC. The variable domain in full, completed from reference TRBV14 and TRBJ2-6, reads EAGVTQFPSHSVIEKGQTVTLRCDPISGHDNLYWYRRVMGKEIKFLLHFVKESKQDESGMPNNRFLAERTGGTYSTLKVQPAELEDSGVYFCASSQGFPRGALRGANVLTFGAGSRLTVL.

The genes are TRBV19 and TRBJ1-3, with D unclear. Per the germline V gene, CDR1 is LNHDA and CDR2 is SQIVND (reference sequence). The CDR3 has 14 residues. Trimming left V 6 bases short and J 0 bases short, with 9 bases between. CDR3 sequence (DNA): TGTGCCAGTAGGAAAGATGTCTCTGGAAACACCATATATTTT. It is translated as CASRKDVSGNTIYF.

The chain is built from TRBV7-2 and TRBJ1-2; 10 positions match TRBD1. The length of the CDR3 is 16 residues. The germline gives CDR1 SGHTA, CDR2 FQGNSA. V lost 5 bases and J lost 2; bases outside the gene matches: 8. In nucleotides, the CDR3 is TGTGCCAGCAGCCAAATGGGGGGACAGGGGAACTATGGCTACACCTTC. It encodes CASSQMGGQGNYGYTF.

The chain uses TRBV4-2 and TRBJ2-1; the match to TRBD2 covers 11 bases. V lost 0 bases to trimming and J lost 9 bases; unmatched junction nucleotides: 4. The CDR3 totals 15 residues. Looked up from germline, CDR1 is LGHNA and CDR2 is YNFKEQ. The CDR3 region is CASSQDQLAGGEQFF. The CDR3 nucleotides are TGTGCCAGCAGCCAAGATCAGCTAGCGGGGGGTGAGCAGTTCTTC.

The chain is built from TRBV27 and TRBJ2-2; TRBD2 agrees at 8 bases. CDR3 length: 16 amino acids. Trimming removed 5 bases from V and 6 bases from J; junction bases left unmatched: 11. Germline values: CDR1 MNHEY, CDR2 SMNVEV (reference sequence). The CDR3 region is CASSRPAGVGSGELFF. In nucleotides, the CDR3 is TGTGCCAGCAGTCGTCCAGCGGGAGTCGGATCCGGGGAGCTGTTTTTT.

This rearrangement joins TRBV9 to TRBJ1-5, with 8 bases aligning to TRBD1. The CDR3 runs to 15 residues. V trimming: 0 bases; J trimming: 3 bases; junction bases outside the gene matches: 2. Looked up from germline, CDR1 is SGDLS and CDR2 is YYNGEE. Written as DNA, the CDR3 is TGTGCCAGCAGCGTAGGGACAGGGCCCAATCAGCCCCAGCATTTT. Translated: CASSVGTGPNQPQHF.

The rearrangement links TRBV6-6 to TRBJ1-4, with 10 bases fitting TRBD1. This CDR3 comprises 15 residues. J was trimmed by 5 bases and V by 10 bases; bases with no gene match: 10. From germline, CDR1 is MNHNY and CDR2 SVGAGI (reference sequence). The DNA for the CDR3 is TGTGCCACCATGAAGCCGGGACAGGGGAATGAAAAACTGTTTTTT. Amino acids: CATMKPGQGNEKLFF.

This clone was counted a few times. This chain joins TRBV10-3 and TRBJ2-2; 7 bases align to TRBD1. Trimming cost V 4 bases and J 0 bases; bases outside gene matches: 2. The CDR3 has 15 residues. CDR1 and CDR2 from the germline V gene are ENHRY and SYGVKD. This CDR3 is CAISADRANTGELFF. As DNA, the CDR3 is TGTGCCATCAGTGCTGACAGGGCGAACACCGGGGAGCTGTTTTTT.

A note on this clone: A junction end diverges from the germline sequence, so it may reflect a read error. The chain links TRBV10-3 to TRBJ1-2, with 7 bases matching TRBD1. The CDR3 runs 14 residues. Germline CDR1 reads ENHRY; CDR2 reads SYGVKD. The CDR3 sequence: CAVSESRGQGGYTF. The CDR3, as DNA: TGTGCCGTCAGTGAGTCTAGGGGGCAAGGTGGCTACACCTTC.

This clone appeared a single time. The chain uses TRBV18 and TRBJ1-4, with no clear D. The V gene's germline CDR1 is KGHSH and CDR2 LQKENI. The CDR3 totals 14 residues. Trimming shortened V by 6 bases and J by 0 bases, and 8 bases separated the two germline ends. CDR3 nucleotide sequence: TGTGCCAGCTCGCTACAAGCAACTAATGAAAAACTGTTTTTT. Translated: CASSLQATNEKLFF.

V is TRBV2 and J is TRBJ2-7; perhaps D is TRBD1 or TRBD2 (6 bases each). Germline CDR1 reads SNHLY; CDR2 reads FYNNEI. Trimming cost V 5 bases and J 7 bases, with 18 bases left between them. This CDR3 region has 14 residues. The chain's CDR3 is CASSWDNRRGEQYF. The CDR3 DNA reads TGTGCCAGCAGTTGGGACAATCGCCGGGGGGAGCAGTACTTC.

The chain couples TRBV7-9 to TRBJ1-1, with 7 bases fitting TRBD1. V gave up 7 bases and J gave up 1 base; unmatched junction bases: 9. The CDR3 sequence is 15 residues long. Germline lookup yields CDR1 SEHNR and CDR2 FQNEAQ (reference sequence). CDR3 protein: CASNRPGTANTEAFF. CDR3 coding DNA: TGTGCCAGCAACCGTCCCGGGACAGCGAACACTGAAGCTTTCTTT.

The CDR3 nucleotides read TGCAGCGTTGGACTTAACAGGGATTCGCGTGGCTACACCTTC. Translated, it gives CSVGLNRDSRGYTF. The V call is TRBV29-1, the J call TRBJ1-2; D might be TRBD1 (6 bases). Germline V gives CDR1 SQVTM, CDR2 ANQGSEA. This CDR3 is 14 amino acids long. With 4 bases removed from V and 7 bases from J, the gap between germline ends came to 19 bases.

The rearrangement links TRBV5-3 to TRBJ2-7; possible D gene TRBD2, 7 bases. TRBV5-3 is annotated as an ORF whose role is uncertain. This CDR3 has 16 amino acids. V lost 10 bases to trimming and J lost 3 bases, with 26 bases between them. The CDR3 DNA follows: TGTGCCTTTTCTCCCGGCGGGGGCCCTGTGGACTACGAGCAGTACTTC. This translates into CAFSPGGGPVDYEQYF.

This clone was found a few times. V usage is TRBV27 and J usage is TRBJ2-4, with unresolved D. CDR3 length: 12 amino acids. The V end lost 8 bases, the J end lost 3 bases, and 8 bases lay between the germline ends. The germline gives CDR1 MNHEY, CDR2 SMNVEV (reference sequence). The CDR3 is CASRASKNIQYF. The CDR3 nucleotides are TGTGCCAGCCGCGCGAGCAAAAACATTCAGTACTTC.

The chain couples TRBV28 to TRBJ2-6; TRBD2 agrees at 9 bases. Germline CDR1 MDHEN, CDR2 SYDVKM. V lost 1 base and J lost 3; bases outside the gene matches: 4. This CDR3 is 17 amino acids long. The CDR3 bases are TGTGCCAGCAGTTTATATAGCGGGGGAAGTGGGGCCAACGTCCTGACTTTC. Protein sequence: CASSLYSGGSGANVLTF.

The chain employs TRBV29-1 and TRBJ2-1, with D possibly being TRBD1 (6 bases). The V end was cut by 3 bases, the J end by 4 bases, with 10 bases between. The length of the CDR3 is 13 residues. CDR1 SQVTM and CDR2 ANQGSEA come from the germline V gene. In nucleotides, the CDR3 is TGCAGCGTTGAGGGGGCTGAGTACAATGAGCAGTTCTTC. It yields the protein CSVEGAEYNEQFF.

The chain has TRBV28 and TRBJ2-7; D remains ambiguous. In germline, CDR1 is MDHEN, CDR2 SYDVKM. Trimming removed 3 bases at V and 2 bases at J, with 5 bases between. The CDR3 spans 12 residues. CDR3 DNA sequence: TGTGCCAGCAGTTTTCAGACCTACGAGCAGTACTTC. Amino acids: CASSFQTYEQYF.

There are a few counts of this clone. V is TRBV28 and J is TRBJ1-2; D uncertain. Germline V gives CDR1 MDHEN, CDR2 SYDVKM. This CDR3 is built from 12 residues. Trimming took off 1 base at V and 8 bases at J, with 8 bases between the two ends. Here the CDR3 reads CASSLYNRGYTF. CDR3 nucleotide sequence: TGTGCCAGCAGTTTATATAATCGGGGCTACACCTTC.

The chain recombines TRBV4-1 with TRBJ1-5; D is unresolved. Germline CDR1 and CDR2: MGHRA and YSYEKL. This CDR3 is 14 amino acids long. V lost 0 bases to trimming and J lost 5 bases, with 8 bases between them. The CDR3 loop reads CASSQEEVYQPQHF. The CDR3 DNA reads TGCGCCAGCAGCCAAGAAGAGGTGTATCAGCCCCAGCATTTT.

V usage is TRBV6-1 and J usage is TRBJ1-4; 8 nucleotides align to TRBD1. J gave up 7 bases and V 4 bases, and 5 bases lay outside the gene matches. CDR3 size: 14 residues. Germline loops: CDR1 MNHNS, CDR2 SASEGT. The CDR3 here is CASSVNRGGEKLFF. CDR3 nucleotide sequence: TGTGCCAGCAGTGTTAACAGGGGGGGTGAAAAACTGTTTTTT.